These 19 T cell receptor beta chains were all obtained from the same sample, sequenced in a study of shared clonotypes between healthy human individuals. Measured with immunoSEQ multiplex PCR; TCRdb has only the in-frame clones, and not every one. This sample yields about 2.4 million clones, of which over 85% are seen a single time; about 0.39% belongs to the top ten. The sequenced material came from naive CD4+ T cells from PBMCs. Subset indicated: CD45RA+ positively selected. The receptors stem from a man between 18 and 29 years old in good health. Some clones in this sample may be carry-over from other donors' samples.

The chain uses TRBV7-9 and TRBJ2-2; possible D gene TRBD1, 6 bases. Germline CDR1 reads SEHNR; CDR2 reads FQNEAQ (reference sequence). The CDR3 covers 17 residues. V lost 5 bases and J lost 3, with 19 bases in between. Here the CDR3 reads CASSVRQALEYTGELFF. CDR3 sequence (DNA): TGTGCCAGCAGCGTGAGACAGGCGCTGGAGTACACCGGGGAGCTGTTTTTT.

The chain is built from TRBV7-2 and TRBJ2-2; D possibly corresponds to TRBD1 (6 bases). The V gene's germline CDR1 is SGHTA and CDR2 FQGNSA. The germline V and J ends were trimmed by 5 bases and 2 bases, with 15 bases remaining between them. This CDR3 has 16 residues. The CDR3 sequence: CASSAAGTINTGELFF. DNA for the CDR3: TGTGCCAGCAGCGCAGCCGGGACAATAAACACCGGGGAGCTGTTTTTT.

V is TRBV7-2 and J is TRBJ2-5, with D unresolved. This CDR3 contains 11 residues. V shed 5 bases and J shed 3 bases, with 4 bases lying between them. Germline CDR1 is SGHTA and CDR2 is FQGNSA. CDR3: CASSQEETQYF. The CDR3 nucleotides read TGTGCCAGCAGCCAGGAAGAGACCCAGTACTTC.

The gene calls are TRBV2 and TRBJ2-7; no definite D call. Trimming took 2 bases from V and 4 from J, leaving 9 bases between them. The CDR3 has 13 residues. Germline CDR1 and CDR2: SNHLY and FYNNEI. The DNA for the CDR3 is TGTGCCAGCAGTGAAAAGGCGCTGTACGAGCAGTACTTC. Translation: CASSEKALYEQYF.

The chain has TRBV15 and TRBJ1-1, with unresolved D. Deletions cut 2 bases from V and 8 bases from J, with 12 bases between. CDR1 and CDR2 (germline): LNHNV, YYDKDF (reference sequence). The CDR3 is 13 amino acids. The DNA for the CDR3 is TGTGCCACCAGCAGACCGGGCACGATCGAAGCTTTCTTT. Translating gives CATSRPGTIEAFF.

This chain links TRBV6-1 with TRBJ2-1, with D unclear. V was cut by 4 bases and J by 0 bases, with 10 bases left in between. The length of the CDR3 is 15 residues. Germline CDR1 MNHNS, CDR2 SASEGT. CDR3: CASSGWQTSYNEQFF. The CDR3, as DNA: TGTGCCAGCAGTGGGTGGCAGACCTCCTACAATGAGCAGTTCTTC.

This clone came up once. The J gene is TRBJ2-3, the V gene TRBV5-1; 9 nucleotides align to TRBD2. Trimming at V came to 4 bases and at J to 6 bases, leaving 15 bases not matched to a gene. CDR1 is SGHRS, CDR2 YFSETQ, per germline. The CDR3 has 17 residues. CDR3 sequence: CASSRDLGGRAGDTQYF. The DNA for the CDR3 is TGCGCCAGCAGCAGAGACCTTGGCGGGAGGGCCGGTGATACGCAGTATTTT.

The CDR3 is CASSQYASGSYNEQFF. The CDR3 region has the DNA TGCGCCAGCAGCCAATATGCTAGCGGCTCCTACAATGAGCAGTTCTTC. This chain joins TRBV4-1 and TRBJ2-1; 7 bases align to TRBD2. J lost 0 bases, V lost 2 bases, and 4 bases had no gene match. Germline V gives CDR1 MGHRA, CDR2 YSYEKL. The CDR3 contains 16 residues.

V and J are TRBV10-3 and TRBJ2-7, with 9 bases lining up with TRBD1. J gave up 5 bases and V 7 bases, and 6 bases lay outside the gene matches. The CDR3 has 13 residues. From germline, CDR1 is ENHRY and CDR2 SYGVKD. The CDR3 region is CAIKIGTGNEQYF. For the CDR3, the DNA is TGTGCCATCAAGATAGGGACAGGGAACGAGCAGTACTTC.

The V and J genes are TRBV11-2 and TRBJ1-4; weak D call: TRBD1 (5 bases). The germline V gene encodes CDR1 SGHAT and CDR2 FQNNGV. CDR3 length: 16 residues. Trimming took off 0 bases at V and 7 bases at J, with 15 bases between the two ends. The CDR3 loop is CASSLDNWGTGEKLFF. For the CDR3, the DNA is TGTGCCAGCAGCTTAGATAACTGGGGGACGGGTGAAAAACTGTTTTTT.

The chain uses TRBV7-3 and TRBJ1-2; no clear D. The CDR3 loop spans 14 amino acids. Germline CDR1 SGHTA, CDR2 FQGTGA. V was pared by 11 bases and J by 8 bases, with 24 bases between. In nucleotides, the CDR3 is TGTGCCGGAAGGACGCATCTCCTTACCAGGGGCTACACCTTC. Translated: CAGRTHLLTRGYTF.

J is TRBJ2-3 and V is TRBV29-1; 7 bases agree with TRBD2. The CDR3 covers 14 residues. Germline CDR1 reads SQVTM; CDR2 reads ANQGSEA. Losses at the gene ends were 4 bases for V and 5 bases for J; bases not matched to a gene: 9. The chain's CDR3 is CSVVRGSKGDTQYF. In nucleotides, the CDR3 is TGCAGCGTTGTACGCGGGAGTAAAGGAGATACGCAGTATTTT.

This clone was counted once. The V gene is TRBV9, the J gene TRBJ2-7; D is undetermined. The CDR3 totals 15 residues. The V and J ends lost 0 bases and 2 bases respectively, with 12 bases between them. Looked up from germline, CDR1 is SGDLS and CDR2 is YYNGEE. The CDR3 coding sequence is TGTGCCAGCAGCGTAGCTGTTAGTCTTCCCTACGAGCAGTACTTC. It translates to CASSVAVSLPYEQYF.

This chain uses TRBV10-1 with TRBJ2-3; 10 bases line up with TRBD2. Trimming removed 7 bases from V and 14 bases from J; junction bases left unmatched: 9. This CDR3 spans 12 amino acids. Germline V gives CDR1 WNHNN, CDR2 SYGVQD (reference sequence). CDR3 in amino acids: CASTLAGLGGYF. In nucleotides, the CDR3 is TGCGCCAGCACACTAGCGGGACTAGGTGGGTATTTT.

The chain links TRBV27 to TRBJ2-7, with D possibly TRBD1 on 6 matching bases. This CDR3 is 15 amino acids long. Trimming took 2 bases from V and 3 from J, leaving 14 bases between them. CDR1 is MNHEY, CDR2 SMNVEV, per germline (reference sequence). Here the CDR3 DNA reads TGTGCCAGCAGTTTAACCCGGGACACCCTCTACGAGCAGTACTTC. Translation: CASSLTRDTLYEQYF.

The V and J genes are TRBV28 and TRBJ1-5, with D possibly TRBD1 on 5 matching bases. The germline gives CDR1 MDHEN, CDR2 SYDVKM. This CDR3 is built from 14 residues. Trimming shortened V by 6 bases and J by 8 bases, and 17 bases separated the two germline ends. DNA for the CDR3: TGTGCCAGCAGCAAACGGGGGGTTAGTGAGCCCCAGCATTTT. Encoded protein: CASSKRGVSEPQHF.

This clone showed up just once. The chain has TRBV6-6 and TRBJ2-7; 7 positions agree with TRBD1. CDR1 MNHNY and CDR2 SVGAGI come from the germline V gene (reference sequence). The CDR3 is made up of 14 amino acids. Germline trimming cut 5 bases from V and 7 bases from J; bases unmatched to any gene: 11. The CDR3 here is CASSHDRARREQYF. CDR3 DNA: TGTGCCAGCAGTCATGACAGGGCGAGGAGAGAGCAGTACTTC.

This chain uses TRBV5-1 with TRBJ2-3, with D unclear. Germline loops: CDR1 SGHRS, CDR2 YFSETQ. This CDR3 is built from 15 residues. The V and J ends lost 4 bases and 6 bases respectively, with 18 bases between them. The CDR3 loop is CASSLRLDMFDTQYF. The CDR3 bases are TGCGCCAGCAGCCTACGTTTGGATATGTTCGATACGCAGTATTTT.

The gene calls are TRBV7-3 and TRBJ2-3; tentatively, D is TRBD2 (6 bases). Trimming cost V 4 bases and J 4 bases, with 9 bases left between them. Germline values: CDR1 SGHTA, CDR2 FQGTGA. This CDR3 is 13 amino acids long. The CDR3 DNA reads TGTGCCAGCAGCTCGACTAGATCAGATACGCAGTATTTT. Protein: CASSSTRSDTQYF.